Below, 3 T cell receptor beta chains from the same sample are listed, as sequenced in a study of beta chain features in type 1 diabetes. Every bit of the isolated RNA underwent reverse transcription, so sequencing read expressed TCRB transcripts. The method was immunoSEQ multiplex PCR; TCRdb's version includes in-frame clones alone and lacks a portion of them. The sample consists of over 100,000 clones, less than 40% of them appearing once. The specimen was stem cell memory CD4+ T cells from blood. The receptors were sampled from a young woman in good health.

The chain carries TRBV30 and TRBJ2-1; the D gene is possibly TRBD1 (6 bases). The CDR3 spans 16 residues. The germline V and J ends were trimmed by 3 bases and 0 bases, with 15 bases remaining between them. Looked up from germline, CDR1 is GTSNPN and CDR2 is SVGIG (reference sequence). The CDR3 sequence is CAWRGRGLSSYNEQFF. CDR3 DNA: TGTGCCTGGAGGGGCAGGGGTCTAAGCTCCTACAATGAGCAGTTCTTC. Full variable domain (missing parts from reference TRBV30 and TRBJ2-1): SQTIHQWPATLVQPVGSPLSLECTVEGTSNPNLYWYRQAAGRGLQLLFYSVGIGQISSEVPQNLSASRPQDRQFILSSKKLLLSDSGFYLCAWRGRGLSSYNEQFFGPGTRLTVL.

The V gene is TRBV27, the J gene TRBJ1-2; 11 bases agree with TRBD1. The germline V gene encodes CDR1 MNHEY and CDR2 SMNVEV (reference sequence). Trimming cost V 5 bases and J 4 bases; bases outside gene matches: 6. The CDR3 is made up of 15 amino acids. The CDR3: CASSPRTGGPYGYTF. Written as DNA, the CDR3 is TGTGCCAGCAGTCCCAGGACAGGGGGCCCCTATGGCTACACCTTC.

CDR3: CASSRLAGEGNEQFF. For the CDR3, the DNA is TGTGCCAGCAGCCGACTAGCGGGAGAAGGGAATGAGCAGTTCTTC. The chain combines TRBV6-6 with TRBJ2-1; 12 bases line up with TRBD2. CDR3 size: 15 residues. Germline CDR1 MNHNY, CDR2 SVGAGI (reference sequence). Trimming removed 6 bases from V and 7 bases from J; junction bases left unmatched: 7.